The 13 T cell receptor beta chains listed next were all sequenced from one sample in a study of Japanese encephalitis immunity and Zika vaccine responses. TCRdb processed the 5' RACE reads anew with MiXCR; each CDR3 protein has one entry. This table holds roughly 150 distinct CDR3 sequences, 2% to 2.5% found once. CFSE-labeled PBMCs were cultured about six days with peptide pools, each at around 1 ug/mL. Proliferating CD4 T cells were sorted unfixed as live CD56-CD19-CD16-CD3+CD4+ CFSE-low cells. The material sequenced was antigen-activated CD4+ T cells from blood, cultured, taken during a Zika inactivated vaccine study. The receptors come from an adult woman who received an inactivated Zika virus vaccine.

In its sample, this clonotype is large. The chain couples TRBV12-3 or TRBV12-4 to TRBJ1-2; a possible D gene is TRBD1 (5 bases). V was trimmed by 5 bases and J by 0 bases, leaving 16 bases between them. The CDR3 length is 16 residues. CDR3 amino acids: CASSNQGRLSNYGYTF. For the CDR3, the DNA is TGTGCCAGCAGTAACCAGGGTCGGCTTTCTAACTATGGCTACACCTTC.

A few counts support this clonotype. As DNA, the CDR3 is TGCGCCAGCAGCCATGCCGGGACCCTCTCCGGGGAGCTGTTTTTT. Translated: CASSHAGTLSGELFF. The V gene is TRBV4-3, the J gene TRBJ2-2; D may correspond to TRBD1 or TRBD2 (5 bases each). Germline CDR1 reads LGHNA; CDR2 reads YSLEER. The CDR3 is 15 residues long. V lost 3 bases and J 6 bases, leaving 14 bases between the germline ends.

By its share, this clonotype is medium-sized. The chain employs TRBV30 and TRBJ1-2; TRBD1 matches at 7 bases. Germline-derived CDR1 and CDR2 are GTSNPN and SVGIG (reference sequence). This CDR3 is 14 amino acids long. V lost 5 bases to trimming and J lost 0 bases; unmatched junction nucleotides: 6. This CDR3 is CAWDEGQSNYGYTF. As DNA, the CDR3 is TGTGCCTGGGATGAGGGACAGTCTAACTATGGCTACACCTTC. Combining the CDR3 with reference TRBV30 and TRBJ1-2 gives the whole variable domain SQTIHQWPATLVQPVGSPLSLECTVEGTSNPNLYWYRQAAGRGLQLLFYSVGIGQISSEVPQNLSASRPQDRQFILSSKKLLLSDSGFYLCAWDEGQSNYGYTFGSGTRLTVV.

This clonotype is termed large. The J gene is TRBJ2-7, the V gene TRBV5-1; no reliable D call. From germline, CDR1 is SGHRS and CDR2 YFSETQ. The CDR3 has 14 residues. The germline V and J ends were trimmed by 3 bases and 2 bases, with 12 bases remaining between them. The CDR3 loop reads CASSWADRTYEQYF. The CDR3 DNA sequence: TGCGCCAGCAGCTGGGCGGACCGAACCTACGAGCAGTACTTC.

This clonotype is judged hyperexpanded. The chain has TRBV6-2 or TRBV6-3 and TRBJ2-5, with 9 bases identical to TRBD1. The CDR3 spans 15 residues. The germline V gene encodes CDR1 MNHEY and CDR2 SVGEGT. V lost 8 bases and J lost 5; bases outside the gene matches: 12. For the CDR3, the DNA is TGTGCCAGCCAAACAGGGGGCTGGAGGCGGGAGACCCAGTACTTC. It encodes CASQTGGWRRETQYF.

This clonotype is termed medium-sized. The V and J genes are TRBV20-1 and TRBJ2-2; TRBD2 matches 9 bases. V dropped 5 bases and J dropped 1; count of bases not matched to a gene: 2. The CDR3 length is 14 residues. Germline loops: CDR1 DFQATT, CDR2 SNEGSKA (reference sequence). CDR3 in amino acids: CSAFSGGNTGELFF. In DNA form, the CDR3 reads TGCAGTGCTTTTAGCGGGGGGAACACCGGGGAGCTGTTTTTT.

This clonotype is judged large (0.1 to 1%). V gene TRBV20-1 combines with J gene TRBJ1-1; unclear D gene. The V gene lost 0 bases and the J gene lost 8 bases, with 13 bases spanning the gap. Germline CDR1 and CDR2: DFQATT and SNEGSKA (reference sequence). The CDR3 runs to 13 residues. DNA of the CDR3: TGCAGTGCTAGAGATCCTGCAGGCTTCGAAGCTTTCTTT. Its protein is CSARDPAGFEAFF.

By its share, this clonotype is medium-sized. The chain links TRBV12-5 to TRBJ2-6; no clear D gene. With 6 bases removed from V and 6 bases from J, the gap between germline ends came to 12 bases. Germline CDR1 reads LGHNT; CDR2 reads FRNRAP. The CDR3 runs to 14 residues. DNA of the CDR3: TGTGCTAGTGGGATCAGTGGGGAGGCCAACGTCCTGACTTTC. Translating it yields CASGISGEANVLTF.

This clonotype is large within its sample. The chain links TRBV4-2 to TRBJ2-4; possible D gene TRBD2, 5 bases. V was shortened by 4 bases and J by 0 bases, with 13 bases between the two germline ends. The length of the CDR3 is 16 residues. The germline CDR1 and CDR2 sequences are LGHNA and YNFKEQ. CDR3 in amino acids: CASSPTTGVAKNIQYF. The CDR3 DNA follows: TGTGCCAGCAGCCCCACCACCGGGGTAGCCAAAAACATTCAGTACTTC.

In its sample, this clonotype ranks as large. This chain joins TRBV6-5 and TRBJ1-4, with 9 nucleotides matching TRBD1. CDR3 length: 14 residues. Losses at the gene ends were 4 bases for V and 7 bases for J; bases not matched to a gene: 4. The germline CDR1 and CDR2 sequences are MNHEY and SVGAGI. The chain's CDR3 is CASSSGTGSEKLFF. CDR3 DNA: TGTGCCAGCAGTTCCGGGACAGGGAGTGAAAAACTGTTTTTT.

This clonotype is labeled as medium-sized (0.01 to 0.1%). The chain carries TRBV14 and TRBJ2-3; the match to TRBD2 covers 12 bases. With 4 bases clipped from V and 11 bases from J, the junction kept 4 bases outside the gene matches. CDR1 SGHDN and CDR2 FVKESK come from the germline V gene. The CDR3 has 13 amino acids. CDR3 DNA sequence: TGTGCCAGCAGCCCAGAACTAGCGGGGGGGCAGTATTTT. Amino acid sequence: CASSPELAGGQYF.

This clonotype rates as large. The CDR3: CASSFGQGVGYTF. The CDR3 DNA sequence: TGTGCCAGCAGTTTCGGTCAGGGCGTTGGCTACACCTTC. The rearrangement uses TRBV28 and TRBJ1-2, with D possibly matching TRBD1 (5 bases). Trimming pared 3 bases from V and 7 bases from J, leaving 12 bases between. Germline CDR1 reads MDHEN; CDR2 reads SYDVKM. The CDR3 contains 13 residues.

The CDR3 nucleotides are TGTGCCAGCCTTGGAGACAGGGGCAATGAAAAACTGTTTTTT. Translation gives CASLGDRGNEKLFF. V and J are TRBV2 and TRBJ1-4; TRBD1 matches 8 bases. Unmatched junction bases numbered 7, after V lost 8 bases and J lost 5 bases. The germline V gene has CDR1 SNHLY and CDR2 FYNNEI. The CDR3 is made up of 14 amino acids.